The 13 T cell receptor beta chains reported below all come from one sample, sequenced in a study of T cell responses to AZD1222 COVID-19 vaccine. The method was immunoSEQ multiplex PCR; TCRdb's version includes in-frame clones alone and lacks a portion of them. Among under 150,000 clones listed, about 87% were seen once. The source material was peripheral blood, sampled 28 days after the second AZD1222 dose. These receptors came from an adult who received the AZD1222 COVID-19 vaccine.

The chain is built from TRBV7-9 and TRBJ1-1, with D tentatively TRBD1 (6 bases). The CDR3 has 16 amino acids. Germline V gene lookup returns CDR1 SEHNR and CDR2 FQNEAQ (reference sequence). V lost 4 bases, J lost 0 bases, and 15 bases lay in between. CDR3 residues: CASSSKGGGMNTEAFF. CDR3 nucleotide sequence: TGTGCCAGCAGCTCCAAAGGGGGAGGGATGAACACTGAAGCTTTCTTT.

The chain is built from TRBV9 and TRBJ1-2; D gene uncertain. The CDR3 is 14 amino acids. V was shortened by 4 bases and J by 4 bases, with 14 bases between the two germline ends. Germline V CDR1 and CDR2: SGDLS, YYNGEE. The CDR3 DNA reads as TGTGCCAGCAGCTCTGAACTTCCTATCTATGGCTACACCTTC. Translation: CASSSELPIYGYTF.

The genes are TRBV6-2 or TRBV6-3 and TRBJ2-5, with 8 bases matching TRBD2. Trimming took 5 bases from V and 11 from J; bases not matched to a gene: 16. The CDR3 extends over 15 amino acids. Germline lookup yields CDR1 MNHEY and CDR2 SVGEGT. CDR3 DNA sequence: TGTGCCAGCAGTCCAGGGCGGGGGGATCAAGAGAGTCAGTACTTC. Encoded protein: CASSPGRGDQESQYF.

This rearrangement joins TRBV7-2 to TRBJ2-3; maybe TRBD1 (6 bases). This CDR3 contains 15 residues. V was shortened by 5 bases and J by 1 base, with 13 bases between the two germline ends. The V gene's germline CDR1 is SGHTA and CDR2 FQGNSA. The CDR3 reads CASSLQGTGTDTQYF. The CDR3 nucleotides read TGTGCCAGCAGCCTGCAGGGGACCGGCACAGATACGCAGTATTTT.

There are a few counts of this clone. V gene TRBV5-4 combines with J gene TRBJ2-7; 9 bases line up with TRBD1. Germline-derived CDR1 and CDR2 are SGHNT and YYREEE (reference sequence). The CDR3 runs to 14 residues. The V and J ends lost 4 bases and 4 bases, in that order; junction bases with no gene match: 6. For the CDR3, the DNA is TGTGCCAGCAGCGAGGGACAGGGAGTGTACGAGCAGTACTTC. It encodes CASSEGQGVYEQYF.

The chain has TRBV9 and TRBJ1-2, with D possibly TRBD1 on 5 matching bases. Germline V gene sequence: CDR1 SGDLS, CDR2 YYNGEE. Trimming took off 3 bases at V and 1 base at J, with 16 bases between the two ends. The CDR3 totals 16 residues. The CDR3 DNA reads as TGTGCCAGCAGCGAGGGGCCGGGACGTATTAACTATGGCTACACCTTC. It codes for CASSEGPGRINYGYTF.

V gene TRBV7-9 combines with J gene TRBJ2-4; 8 bases match TRBD2. This CDR3 is built from 16 residues. CDR1 and CDR2 from the germline V gene are SEHNR and FQNEAQ (reference sequence). V was pared by 4 bases and J by 0 bases, with 5 bases of the junction left unmatched. In nucleotides, the CDR3 is TGTGCCAGCAGCTACCCGGGGGGGGTAGCCAAAAACATTCAGTACTTC. Encoded protein: CASSYPGGVAKNIQYF.

This clone was picked up a small number of times. V gene TRBV15 combines with J gene TRBJ1-3, with D uncertain. The germline CDR1 and CDR2 sequences are LNHNV and YYDKDF (reference sequence). CDR3 length: 13 residues. V was clipped by 1 base and J by 3 bases, with 4 bases between them. The CDR3 spells CATSRGGGNTIYF. DNA for the CDR3: TGTGCCACCAGCAGAGGAGGTGGAAACACCATATATTTT.

This clone was seen a handful of times. Other DNA sequences in the same sample also yield this CDR3. This chain joins TRBV5-8 and TRBJ1-2; TRBD1 matches at 7 bases. The CDR3 totals 14 residues. V lost 0 bases and J lost 4; bases outside the gene matches: 3. CDR1 is SGHTS and CDR2 is YDEGEE in the germline V gene. CDR3 sequence reads: CASSLGQGSYGYTF. The CDR3 nucleotides read TGTGCCAGCAGCTTGGGACAGGGAAGCTATGGCTACACCTTC.

The gene calls are TRBV3-1 (or the pseudogene TRBV3-2) and TRBJ2-7; no reliable D call. The CDR3 has 12 residues. From germline, CDR1 is LGHDT and CDR2 YNNKEL (reference sequence). Trimming cost V 1 base and J 6 bases, with 7 bases left between them. Here the CDR3 DNA reads TGTGCCAGCAGCCAAGGGATAATCGAGCAGTACTTC. Amino acid sequence: CASSQGIIEQYF.

The CDR3 DNA is TGTGCCAGCAGCGATGATCTAGGGGGCATTAGCTATGGCTACACCTTC. It encodes CASSDDLGGISYGYTF. V gene TRBV5-6 combines with J gene TRBJ1-2; 7 bases agree with TRBD1. The CDR3 totals 16 residues. Trimming cost V 4 bases and J 4 bases; bases outside gene matches: 13. Germline V gene sequence: CDR1 SGHDT, CDR2 YYEEEE. Full variable domain (remainder filled in from reference TRBV5-6 and TRBJ1-2): DAGVTQSPTHLIKTRGQQVTLRCSPKSGHDTVSWYQQALGQGPQFIFQYYEEEERQRGNFPDRFSGHQFPNYSSELNVNALLLGDSALYLCASSDDLGGISYGYTFGSGTRLTVV.

This sequence joins TRBV13 and TRBJ1-1, with 8 bases that match TRBD1. V shed 5 bases, J shed 1 base, and the junction held 3 bases outside the gene matches. The CDR3 contains 14 residues. Germline CDR1 and CDR2: PRHDT and FYEKMQ (reference sequence). Here the CDR3 reads CASSQGQGNTEAFF. The CDR3 nucleotides read TGTGCCAGCAGCCAAGGACAGGGGAACACTGAAGCTTTCTTT.

There are a few counts of this clone. The chain is built from TRBV11-3 and TRBJ2-3; D possibly corresponds to TRBD2 (7 bases). CDR3 length: 18 amino acids. CDR1 and CDR2 (germline): SGHNT, YENEEA. Deletions cut 6 bases from V and 3 bases from J, with 25 bases between. This chain's CDR3 is CASSSTFVGGGETDTQYF. Here the CDR3 DNA reads TGTGCCAGCAGTTCCACGTTTGTGGGGGGGGGCGAGACAGATACGCAGTATTTT.